Below are 11 T cell receptor beta chains sequenced from a single sample in a study of OX40 agonist ivuxolimab in advanced cancers. Data came from immunoSEQ multiplex PCR; TCRdb stores just in-frame clones and leaves some out. The repertoire holds more than 75,000 clones, with 80% to 90% as singletons. This material consisted of CD4+ or CD8+ T cells sorted from blood, taken in a trial of the OX40 agonist ivuxolimab. These TCRs come from an adult with an advanced solid tumor such as melanoma, head and neck, liver or kidney cancer.

V and J are TRBV2 and TRBJ2-5; TRBD1 aligns across 9 bases. Germline loops: CDR1 SNHLY, CDR2 FYNNEI. This CDR3 has 15 residues. V gave up 6 bases and J gave up 3 bases; unmatched junction bases: 8. CDR3 DNA sequence: TGTGCCAGCAGATCCGGACAGGGGCTGGAAGAGACCCAGTACTTC. Its protein product is CASRSGQGLEETQYF.

This clone was counted between two and nine times. The chain uses TRBV14 and TRBJ1-1, with D possibly matching TRBD1 (5 bases). Trimming took off 2 bases at V and 5 bases at J, with 21 bases between the two ends. Per germline, CDR1 SGHDN and CDR2 FVKESK. The CDR3 consists of 17 residues. CDR3 nucleotide sequence: TGTGCCAGCAGCCAAAAGCGGGTACAGGATGGCCTAACTGAAGCTTTCTTT. This encodes CASSQKRVQDGLTEAFF.

The rearrangement uses TRBV21-1 and TRBJ1-6; the D call of TRBD1 is as the table states it, not checked on the DNA. TRBV21-1 corresponds to a pseudogene. The CDR3 runs 14 residues. The CDR3 protein is CASRRLLQNSPLHF. Written as DNA, the CDR3 is TGTGCCAGCCGCCGCCTCTTACAGAATTCACCCCTCCACTTT.

The chain recombines TRBV5-1 with TRBJ2-3, with D perhaps assigned TRBD1 or TRBD2 (6 bases each). V gave up 2 bases and J gave up 2 bases, with 15 bases separating them. The CDR3 spans 16 residues. The V gene's germline CDR1 is SGHRS and CDR2 YFSETQ. CDR3 bases: TGCGCCAGCAGCTTAGGAGGGACAATACACACAGATACGCAGTATTTT. Its translation is CASSLGGTIHTDTQYF.

Turning to this clone: Mismatch with germline at one junction end may stem from a read error. The V gene is TRBV2, the J gene TRBJ2-7; 9 positions match TRBD2. In germline, CDR1 is SNHLY, CDR2 FYNNEI. This CDR3 comprises 15 residues. As DNA, the CDR3 is TGTGCCAGCAGTGACCCCGACCTCCGTGAGCGGGGGGTCAACTTC. Translating gives CASSDPDLRERGVNF.

The CDR3 protein is CASSVATRLSYGYTF. The CDR3 DNA reads TGTGCCAGCAGCGTAGCTACCCGGTTATCCTATGGCTACACCTTC. This chain connects TRBV9 to TRBJ1-2; D gene unclear. V lost 0 bases, J lost 4 bases, and 13 bases lay in between. CDR3 length equals 15 residues. Germline V gives CDR1 SGDLS, CDR2 YYNGEE.

This chain connects TRBV9 to TRBJ2-5; a possible D gene is TRBD2 (5 bases). The J call may be mistaken, given a closer DNA end match to TRBJ2-7. Germline CDR1 reads SGDLS; CDR2 reads YYNGEE. There are 14 residues in the CDR3. The CDR3 DNA sequence: TGTGCCAGCAGCGTAGGGTCTAGCTGGAACGAGCAGTACTTC. Amino acid sequence: CASSVGSSWNEQYF.

The CDR3 bases are TGTGCCAGCAGCTTTCGGACCGGGCGTTATGGCTACACCTTC. It is translated as CASSFRTGRYGYTF. This chain links TRBV5-8 with TRBJ1-2; D unclear. Trimming pared 2 bases from V and 5 bases from J, leaving 13 bases between. This CDR3 region has 14 residues. Germline V gene data show CDR1 as SGHTS and CDR2 as YDEGEE.

V is TRBV5-6 and J is TRBJ2-7; 8 bases line up with TRBD1. In germline, CDR1 is SGHDT, CDR2 YYEEEE. CDR3 length: 14 amino acids. Trimming removed 1 base from V and 1 base from J; junction bases left unmatched: 1. The CDR3 DNA reads as TGTGCCAGCAGCTTGTACAGGGGGTCCTACGAGCAGTACTTC. Translated, it gives CASSLYRGSYEQYF.

The J gene is TRBJ2-4, the V gene TRBV21-1; the tabulated D call, TRBD1, remains unverified against the DNA. TRBV21-1 is flagged as a pseudogene. The CDR3 is 14 amino acids. The CDR3 DNA sequence: TGTGCCAGCAGCAGACAGGGTTCCAAAAACATTCAGTACTTC. It specifies CASSRQGSKNIQYF.

V is TRBV6-5 and J is TRBJ2-7; 7 nucleotides line up with TRBD1. CDR3 size: 15 residues. Per the germline V gene, CDR1 is MNHEY and CDR2 is SVGAGI. The ends lost 2 bases at V and 1 base at J; junction bases unmatched: 5. In nucleotides, the CDR3 is TGTGCCAGCAGTTACGGGACAGACTTGTCCTACGAGCAGTACTTC. It encodes CASSYGTDLSYEQYF.